One and the same sample provided the 24 T cell receptor beta chains below, sequenced in a study of beta chain features in type 1 diabetes. The isolated RNA, all of it, was reverse transcribed, so expressed TCRB transcripts were what got sequenced. Produced via immunoSEQ multiplex PCR; TCRdb's table is partial and in-frame only. This sample has roughly 400,000 clones; more than 11% occur once, and the top ten carry roughly 0.035%. The sequenced sample consisted of naive CD4+ T cells from blood. These receptors all stem from a man under 40 in good health.

This clone has just a few counts. This chain uses TRBV7-2 with TRBJ1-5, with 9 bases aligning to TRBD1. V trimming: 5 bases; J trimming: 1 base; junction bases outside the gene matches: 3. Germline-derived CDR1 and CDR2 are SGHTA and FQGNSA. The length of the CDR3 is 15 residues. The CDR3 is CASSMDRGSNQPQHF. The CDR3 nucleotides read TGTGCCAGCAGCATGGACAGGGGAAGCAATCAGCCCCAGCATTTT.

This clone showed up just a few times. The chain uses TRBV6-5 and TRBJ2-1, with 7 bases identical to TRBD2. CDR1 and CDR2 from the germline V gene are MNHEY and SVGAGI. The CDR3 runs to 15 residues. The J segment lost 0 bases and the V segment lost 6 bases, leaving 5 bases of the junction unmatched. CDR3 residues: CASSGDYSSYNEQFF. DNA of the CDR3: TGTGCCAGCAGCGGGGACTACAGCTCCTACAATGAGCAGTTCTTC.

V usage is TRBV4-3 and J usage is TRBJ2-5; 7 positions agree with TRBD1. In germline, CDR1 is LGHNA, CDR2 YSLEER. CDR3 length: 15 amino acids. J was trimmed by 6 bases and V by 0 bases; bases with no gene match: 7. The CDR3 sequence is CASSQDRGGRKTQYF. The DNA for the CDR3 is TGCGCCAGCAGCCAAGATCGAGGGGGCCGAAAGACCCAGTACTTC.

This clone was found many times. The sample has other DNA sequences that encode this CDR3 too. This chain links TRBV7-9 with TRBJ2-3; D not certain. V was clipped by 5 bases and J by 0 bases, with 3 bases between them. The germline V gene encodes CDR1 SEHNR and CDR2 FQNEAQ (reference sequence). This CDR3 spans 12 amino acids. CDR3 loop: CASSPSTDTQYF. The CDR3, as DNA: TGTGCCAGCAGCCCTAGCACAGATACGCAGTATTTT.

This clone came up a few times. The chain is built from TRBV5-1 and TRBJ2-1; 7 positions agree with TRBD2. Germline V CDR1 and CDR2: SGHRS, YFSETQ. The CDR3 covers 15 residues. V trimming: 4 bases; J trimming: 2 bases; junction bases outside the gene matches: 6. The CDR3 region has the DNA TGCGCCAGCAGCGCGACCGGACTAGCCTACAATGAGCAGTTCTTC. Translation gives CASSATGLAYNEQFF.

V gene TRBV7-2 combines with J gene TRBJ2-7; tentative D call: TRBD2 (6 bases). The CDR3 has 14 residues. CDR1 and CDR2 from the germline V gene are SGHTA and FQGNSA. Trimming removed 7 bases from V and 4 bases from J, with 17 bases in between. As DNA, the CDR3 is TGTGCCAGCACCCTAGGGCGGGGAAATTACGAGCAGTACTTC. It codes for CASTLGRGNYEQYF.

J is TRBJ2-4 and V is TRBV19; D unclear. Germline CDR1 and CDR2: LNHDA and SQIVND (reference sequence). V was cut by 5 bases and J by 0 bases, with 8 bases left in between. CDR3 length equals 14 residues. Written as DNA, the CDR3 is TGTGCCAGTAGTGTGACAATAGCCAAAAACATTCAGTACTTC. It codes for CASSVTIAKNIQYF.

This clone has only a few counts. CDR3 DNA: TGTGCCAGCAGCTACGAAGAGACCCAGTACTTC. It encodes CASSYEETQYF. The gene calls are TRBV5-4 and TRBJ2-5, with D unclear. Per germline, CDR1 SGHNT and CDR2 YYREEE (reference sequence). V lost 3 bases and J 3 bases, leaving 3 bases between the germline ends. There are 11 residues in the CDR3.

The CDR3 spells CASSVFPSGSSYNEQFF. The CDR3 coding sequence is TGTGCCAGCAGCGTATTTCCTAGCGGGAGCTCCTACAATGAGCAGTTCTTC. The rearrangement joins TRBV9 to TRBJ2-1; 10 positions agree with TRBD2. Trimming removed 1 base from V and 0 bases from J; junction bases left unmatched: 4. The V gene's germline CDR1 is SGDLS and CDR2 YYNGEE. The CDR3 has 17 amino acids.

The gene calls are TRBV10-3 and TRBJ2-7, with D uncertain. The CDR3 spans 14 residues. Germline CDR1 reads ENHRY; CDR2 reads SYGVKD. Trimming pared 3 bases from V and 3 bases from J, leaving 12 bases between. The CDR3 loop is CAISDTYLVYEQYF. The CDR3 region has the DNA TGTGCCATCAGTGACACCTACCTGGTCTACGAGCAGTACTTC.

The chain couples TRBV9 to TRBJ2-1, with D maybe TRBD2 (6 bases). The length of the CDR3 is 19 residues. V was cut by 1 base and J by 6 bases, with 26 bases left in between. Germline V lookup: CDR1 SGDLS, CDR2 YYNGEE. The CDR3 is CASSVSAHRPGLPLNEQFF. The CDR3 DNA reads as TGTGCCAGCAGCGTATCCGCACACCGGCCGGGACTCCCCCTCAATGAGCAGTTCTTC.

This clone was picked up many times. The chain carries TRBV29-1 and TRBJ2-5, with D perhaps matching TRBD2 (5 bases). This CDR3 comprises 13 residues. The germline CDR1 and CDR2 sequences are SQVTM and ANQGSEA. V dropped 4 bases and J dropped 7 bases, with 16 bases sitting between them. The CDR3 sequence is CSVVRSGEGTQYF. In nucleotides, the CDR3 is TGCAGCGTTGTCCGGTCCGGGGAAGGGACCCAGTACTTC. The full variable domain, in which reference TRBV29-1 and TRBJ2-5 provide the parts outside the CDR3, is SAVISQKPSRDICQRGTSLTIQCQVDSQVTMMFWYRQQPGQSLTLIATANQGSEATYESGFVIDKFPISRPNLTFSTLTVSNMSPEDSSIYLCSVVRSGEGTQYFGPGTRLLVL.

A few counts support this clone. The rearrangement links TRBV7-9 to TRBJ2-1, with D possibly TRBD1 on 5 matching bases. Germline assignment: CDR1 SEHNR and CDR2 FQNEAQ (reference sequence). V was pared by 7 bases and J by 1 base, with 11 bases between. This CDR3 contains 14 residues. In nucleotides, the CDR3 is TGTGCCAGCACCCAGGGTGGGTCCTACAATGAGCAGTTCTTC. Protein product: CASTQGGSYNEQFF. The entire variable domain, with the rest obtained from reference TRBV7-9 and TRBJ2-1, is as follows: DTGVSQNPRHKITKRGQNVTFRCDPISEHNRLYWYRQTLGQGPEFLTYFQNEAQLEKSRLLSDRFSAERPKGSFSTLEIQRTEQGDSAMYLCASTQGGSYNEQFFGPGTRLTVL.

Only a few counts were recorded for this clone. The identical CDR3 is also encoded by other nucleotide sequences in the sample. V and J are TRBV7-9 and TRBJ2-1; 9 nucleotides match TRBD2. Germline CDR1 is SEHNR and CDR2 is FQNEAQ (reference sequence). V was pared by 2 bases and J by 5 bases, with 4 bases of the junction left unmatched. The CDR3 loop spans 15 amino acids. Here the CDR3 reads CASSLRPSGNNEQFF. CDR3 coding DNA: TGTGCCAGCAGCTTACGGCCTAGCGGGAACAATGAGCAGTTCTTC.

The chain uses TRBV11-2 and TRBJ1-2; D possibly corresponds to TRBD1 (6 bases). Germline-derived CDR1 and CDR2 are SGHAT and FQNNGV. This CDR3 is 13 amino acids long. V gave up 4 bases and J gave up 6 bases, with 12 bases separating them. The CDR3 DNA reads as TGTGCCAGCAGCTCAGGGGTTTTTCATGGCTACACCTTC. Translation: CASSSGVFHGYTF.

This clone was recorded only once. This sequence joins TRBV6-5 and TRBJ2-5, with 7 bases identical to TRBD1. J was trimmed by 2 bases and V by 10 bases; bases with no gene match: 4. This CDR3 comprises 12 residues. Germline loops: CDR1 MNHEY, CDR2 SVGAGI. The CDR3 DNA sequence: TGTGCCACAGGGGACAGACAAGAGACCCAGTACTTC. Protein product: CATGDRQETQYF.

This clone was found a few times. The chain recombines TRBV10-3 with TRBJ2-5; 7 bases are shared with TRBD2. Germline loops: CDR1 ENHRY, CDR2 SYGVKD. The CDR3 runs to 15 residues. The junction had 5 bases not matched to a gene; V was cut back by 2 bases and J by 2 bases. The CDR3 DNA follows: TGTGCCATCAGTGAGCCCCTAGCGGCGCAAGAGACCCAGTACTTC. Translating it yields CAISEPLAAQETQYF.

This clone was counted only a few times. The CDR3 here is CASSRTGKFYTEAFF. The CDR3 DNA reads as TGTGCCAGTAGTCGAACAGGGAAGTTTTACACTGAAGCTTTCTTT. The J gene is TRBJ1-1, the V gene TRBV19, with D perhaps TRBD1 (6 bases). The CDR3 consists of 15 residues. The V end was cut by 5 bases, the J end by 3 bases, with 16 bases between. Germline CDR1 LNHDA, CDR2 SQIVND (reference sequence).

Concerning this clone: Other DNA sequences within the sample encode an identical CDR3. The chain uses TRBV2 and TRBJ2-1; 10 bases agree with TRBD2. The CDR3 is made up of 14 amino acids. The junction had 3 bases not matched to a gene; V was cut back by 3 bases and J by 7 bases. In germline, CDR1 is SNHLY, CDR2 FYNNEI. The CDR3 loop is CASSELAGVNEQFF. DNA for the CDR3: TGTGCCAGCAGTGAGCTAGCGGGGGTAAATGAGCAGTTCTTC.

This clone was seen a few times. V usage is TRBV2 and J usage is TRBJ2-1, with 9 bases lining up with TRBD1. V was pared by 11 bases and J by 8 bases, with 19 bases of the junction left unmatched. The CDR3 runs to 16 residues. Looked up from germline, CDR1 is SNHLY and CDR2 is FYNNEI. Here the CDR3 DNA reads TGTGCCGGGAAAGGACAGGGGAAGGCCTCGGTGGATGAGCAGTTCTTC. Encoded protein: CAGKGQGKASVDEQFF.

In its sample, this clone was seen a few times. V usage is TRBV9 and J usage is TRBJ2-2; D might be TRBD1 or TRBD2, each matching 5 bases. Looked up from germline, CDR1 is SGDLS and CDR2 is YYNGEE. The CDR3 spans 16 residues. The ends were cut back, 0 bases at V and 5 bases at J, with 14 bases in the middle. CDR3 coding DNA: TGTGCCAGCAGCGTAGGAGGGATAGGGGTAACCGGGGAGCTGTTTTTT. Protein product: CASSVGGIGVTGELFF.

This clone was seen a handful of times. The genes are TRBV4-1 and TRBJ2-2, with a weak D call TRBD2 (6 bases). This CDR3 has 15 residues. Germline CDR1 is MGHRA and CDR2 is YSYEKL. The V end lost 8 bases, the J end lost 7 bases, and 20 bases lay between the germline ends. The DNA of the CDR3 is TGCGCCAGCTCTCGGGGGAGCTATCGCAGCGGGGAGCTGTTTTTT. Translating gives CASSRGSYRSGELFF.

About this clone itself: This sample also contains other DNA sequences that code for the same CDR3. The chain joins TRBV18 to TRBJ1-5, with a weak D call TRBD1 (6 bases). The V gene lost 3 bases and the J gene lost 3 bases, with 9 bases spanning the gap. The CDR3 is made up of 14 amino acids. Germline V gives CDR1 KGHSH, CDR2 LQKENI. CDR3 residues: CASSPGGPNQPQHF. The CDR3, as DNA: TGTGCCAGCTCACCTGGGGGGCCCAATCAGCCCCAGCATTTT. Complete variable domain (other parts from reference TRBV18 and TRBJ1-5): NAGVMQNPRHLVRRRGQEARLRCSPMKGHSHVYWYRQLPEEGLKFMVYLQKENIIDESGMPKERFSAEFPKEGPSILRIQQVVRGDSAAYFCASSPGGPNQPQHFGDGTRLSIL.

There are a few counts of this clone. The V and J genes are TRBV29-1 and TRBJ1-1; D might be TRBD1 (5 bases). CDR1 is SQVTM, CDR2 ANQGSEA, per germline. This CDR3 has 13 residues. Trimming pared 4 bases from V and 0 bases from J, leaving 9 bases between. The CDR3 region is CSVGRVLNTEAFF. In DNA, the CDR3 is TGCAGCGTTGGCAGGGTCCTGAACACTGAAGCTTTCTTT.